This TCR beta chain derives from a study of human T cells and chemical hapten exposure. Background on the study: Small discrepancies in pooled library volume mainly accounted for the varying TCR yields per sample.

This clonotype was seen ten or more times. Its antigen is currently unknown. Regarding time point: patch test 2, 6 weeks after DPC sensitization. Treatment: therapeutic diphenylcyclopropenone sensitization with weekly scalp DPC. Study results and caveats: Significantly more large CDR3 similarity clusters arose among expanded TCRs than among controls. The presence of alopecia in the donors means their immune response may differ from healthy people's.

Germline V gene sequence: CDR1 MNHEY, CDR2 SVGAGI. J lost 5 bases, V lost 0 bases, and 6 bases had no gene match. The CDR3 spans 16 residues. TCRdb fed the RACE reads into MiXCR, producing one record per CDR3 protein. The table lists over 100,000 distinct CDR3 sequences, 9.2% of them singletons. This receptor was obtained from a woman aged 40-49 years with alopecia areata. Some clones in this sample may be carry-over from other donors' samples. Sequenced material: whole blood, taken in connection with sensitization to the hapten diphenylcyclopropenone (DPC). The gene calls are TRBV6-5 and TRBJ2-5; 10 bases map to TRBD2. The CDR3 DNA is TGTGCCAGCAGTTACTCTCTAGCGGGGGTCGGGGAGACCCAGTACTTC. It encodes CASSYSLAGVGETQYF.